The source of this T cell receptor (beta chain) is a study of T cells after yellow fever vaccination. TCRdb re-called the 5' RACE reads through MiXCR, storing one row per CDR3 protein. In the table there are 300,000 or so distinct CDR3 sequences, approximately 3.9% of which are singletons. With V trimmed by 3 bases and J by 12 bases, 6 bases remained unmatched. Germline V lookup: CDR1 KGHSH, CDR2 LQKENI. The CDR3 covers 12 residues. This clonotype was detected a few times. Sequences were derived from PBMCs, sampled 5 days after the yellow fever booster vaccination. J is TRBJ1-2 and V is TRBV18; 8 nucleotides align to TRBD1. The TCR was taken from a man aged 18-30 years who received the YFV17D yellow fever vaccine. The CDR3 protein is CASSPSGQGDTF. CDR3 nucleotide sequence: TGTGCCAGCTCACCCTCTGGACAGGGAGACACCTTC.